Below, 32 T cell receptor beta chains from the same sample are listed, as sequenced in a study of cytomegalovirus exposure and HLA in healthy donors. This PCR relied on a set of 60 Vbeta primers and 13 Jbeta primers. Here immunoSEQ multiplex PCR was the method, and the copy in TCRdb shows in-frame clones only, minus some. Of some 240,000 clones in the sample, about nine tenths were seen once. Sequencing input: PBMCs. Receptors were obtained from a girl aged 2-10 years in good health and CMV-seronegative.

The rearrangement uses TRBV18 and TRBJ1-2, with D tentatively TRBD1 (5 bases). Per the germline V gene, CDR1 is KGHSH and CDR2 is LQKENI. V lost 3 bases and J 4 bases, leaving 12 bases between the germline ends. The CDR3 runs 14 residues. The CDR3 loop reads CASSPGQTSYGYTF. In DNA form, the CDR3 reads TGTGCCAGCTCACCGGGGCAGACTAGCTATGGCTACACCTTC.

The genes are TRBV13 and TRBJ2-1, with 7 nucleotides matching TRBD2. Germline trimming cut 0 bases from V and 3 bases from J; bases unmatched to any gene: 8. CDR1 is PRHDT, CDR2 FYEKMQ, per germline (reference sequence). This CDR3 is 17 amino acids long. In nucleotides, the CDR3 is TGTGCCAGCAGCTTAGGCTCGGGGCTAGCGGACTACAATGAGCAGTTCTTC. Its protein is CASSLGSGLADYNEQFF.

The chain carries TRBV12-2 and TRBJ2-3; whether TRBD2, the table's D call, matches the DNA was not checked. TRBV12-2 is a pseudogene locus. The CDR3 spans 16 residues. The CDR3 sequence is CASRQPLIELENTQYF. Here the CDR3 DNA reads TGTGCAAGTCGCCAACCTCTCATAGAACTGGAGAATACGCAGTATTTT.

This chain uses TRBV7-2 with TRBJ1-1; D not certain. This CDR3 comprises 11 residues. Trimming cost V 5 bases and J 5 bases, with 6 bases left between them. From germline, CDR1 is SGHTA and CDR2 FQGNSA. The CDR3, as DNA: TGTGCCAGCAGCCTACAGACTGAAGCTTTCTTT. Translation gives CASSLQTEAFF.

The chain has TRBV7-6 and TRBJ2-2; 10 nucleotides line up with TRBD2. This CDR3 has 19 residues. Germline values: CDR1 SGHVS, CDR2 FNYEAQ. The ends lost 1 base at V and 4 bases at J; junction bases unmatched: 12. The CDR3 DNA sequence: TGTGCCAGCAGCTTAGGCCTACCTAGCGGGGGCCCGAGCACCGGGGAGCTGTTTTTT. This gives the protein CASSLGLPSGGPSTGELFF. Complete variable domain (other parts from reference TRBV7-6 and TRBJ2-2): GAGVSQSPRYKVTKRGQDVALRCDPISGHVSLYWYRQALGQGPEFLTYFNYEAQQDKSGLPNDRFSAERPEGSISTLTIQRTEQRDSAMYRCASSLGLPSGGPSTGELFFGEGSRLTVL.

This clone was found once. V gene TRBV19 combines with J gene TRBJ2-1, with D possibly being TRBD2 (5 bases). Looked up from germline, CDR1 is LNHDA and CDR2 is SQIVND (reference sequence). The CDR3 consists of 15 residues. Trimming pared 3 bases from V and 2 bases from J, leaving 11 bases between. The DNA for the CDR3 is TGTGCCAGTAGTATTGGGTGGGAGACCTACAATGAGCAGTTCTTC. This gives the protein CASSIGWETYNEQFF.

CDR3 sequence reads: CASTTGTESYNEQFF. CDR3 in DNA: TGTGCCAGCACCACCGGGACAGAATCATACAATGAGCAGTTCTTC. This rearrangement joins TRBV21-1 to TRBJ2-1; the D call TRBD1 from the table was never checked on the DNA. TRBV21-1 is shown as a pseudogene. This CDR3 has 15 amino acids.

The V and J genes are TRBV2 and TRBJ1-5; D gene uncertain. The germline V gene has CDR1 SNHLY and CDR2 FYNNEI. Deletions cut 1 base from V and 1 base from J, with 8 bases between. The CDR3 sequence is 15 residues long. CDR3 sequence reads: CASSEGRISNQPQHF. The CDR3 DNA sequence: TGTGCCAGCAGTGAAGGGAGGATCAGCAATCAGCCCCAGCATTTT.

The chain uses TRBV10-1 and TRBJ2-7; 12 bases align to TRBD1. CDR1 and CDR2 (germline): WNHNN, SYGVQD (reference sequence). There are 15 residues in the CDR3. Trimming cost V 3 bases and J 5 bases; bases outside gene matches: 5. The CDR3 coding sequence is TGCGCCAGCAGTGATGGGACAGGGGGCTCGAACGAGCAGTACTTC. Translating gives CASSDGTGGSNEQYF.

The rearrangement uses TRBV11-2 and TRBJ2-7, with D possibly TRBD2 on 5 matching bases. CDR1 and CDR2 from the germline V gene are SGHAT and FQNNGV. Trimming took off 8 bases at V and 5 bases at J, with 16 bases between the two ends. There are 13 residues in the CDR3. CDR3 amino acids: CASSRANGDEQYF. CDR3 DNA sequence: TGTGCCAGCTCCAGAGCTAACGGGGACGAGCAGTACTTC. The complete variable domain, with remaining parts taken from reference TRBV11-2 and TRBJ2-7, reads EAGVAQSPRYKIIEKRQSVAFWCNPISGHATLYWYQQILGQGPKLLIQFQNNGVVDDSQLPKDRFSAERLKGVDSTLKIQPAKLEDSAVYLCASSRANGDEQYFGPGTRLTVT.

This rearrangement joins TRBV29-1 to TRBJ2-4, with 7 bases identical to TRBD1. The V gene end was trimmed by 7 bases and the J gene end by 3 bases; junction bases not matched to a gene: 9. The germline gives CDR1 SQVTM, CDR2 ANQGSEA. The CDR3 sequence is 14 residues long. CDR3 in amino acids: CSALGQKNKNIQYF. In nucleotides, the CDR3 is TGCAGCGCATTGGGACAGAAGAACAAAAACATTCAGTACTTC.

The chain joins TRBV11-2 to TRBJ2-7, with 8 bases matching TRBD2. Per the germline V gene, CDR1 is SGHAT and CDR2 is FQNNGV. V was clipped by 2 bases and J by 0 bases; unmatched bases: 3. This CDR3 has 15 residues. The CDR3 sequence is CASSLRGGPSYEQYF. CDR3 in DNA: TGTGCCAGCAGCTTACGGGGGGGGCCCTCCTACGAGCAGTACTTC.

The chain carries TRBV27 and TRBJ1-2; the D gene is possibly TRBD1 (5 bases). Germline values: CDR1 MNHEY, CDR2 SMNVEV (reference sequence). V was pared by 3 bases and J by 7 bases, with 15 bases between. The CDR3 has 14 amino acids. This CDR3 reads CASSFNPGTGGYTF. For the CDR3, the DNA is TGTGCCAGCAGTTTCAACCCAGGGACTGGTGGCTACACCTTC.

The rearrangement links TRBV15 to TRBJ1-4; a weak D match, TRBD1 (5 bases). The CDR3 length is 13 residues. V gave up 8 bases and J gave up 6 bases, with 13 bases separating them. CDR1 and CDR2 from the germline V gene are LNHNV and YYDKDF (reference sequence). Here the CDR3 DNA reads TGTGCCACCGGGGTAGGGGTCGATGAAAAACTGTTTTTT. Translating it yields CATGVGVDEKLFF.

The genes are TRBV7-9 and TRBJ2-2; D is perhaps TRBD2 (6 bases). In germline, CDR1 is SEHNR, CDR2 FQNEAQ (reference sequence). V lost 5 bases to trimming and J lost 4 bases, with 17 bases between them. The CDR3 spans 16 residues. The CDR3 loop is CASSAQRVSGTGELFF. The CDR3 DNA reads TGTGCCAGCAGCGCCCAGCGGGTTAGCGGCACCGGGGAGCTGTTTTTT.

J is TRBJ2-6 and V is TRBV6-1, with D uncertain. Per germline, CDR1 MNHNS and CDR2 SASEGT. The CDR3 runs 14 residues. Trimming removed 5 bases at V and 1 base at J, with 6 bases between. The CDR3 protein is CASSHTSGANVLTF. Written as DNA, the CDR3 is TGTGCCAGCAGTCACACATCTGGGGCCAACGTCCTGACTTTC.

The chain combines TRBV19 with TRBJ1-2; D not resolved. CDR1 LNHDA and CDR2 SQIVND come from the germline V gene (reference sequence). The V and J ends lost 6 bases and 3 bases respectively, with 5 bases between them. The CDR3 is 11 residues long. In nucleotides, the CDR3 is TGTGCCAGTAGCGGAGACTATGGCTACACCTTC. It encodes CASSGDYGYTF.

This chain links TRBV11-2 with TRBJ1-5; possibly TRBD1 for D (5 bases). CDR3 size: 14 residues. From germline, CDR1 is SGHAT and CDR2 FQNNGV. V lost 5 bases and J 3 bases, leaving 11 bases between the germline ends. The CDR3 bases are TGTGCCAGCAGCATTGACAGATTCAATCAGCCCCAGCATTTT. It is translated as CASSIDRFNQPQHF.

The chain uses TRBV7-9 and TRBJ1-1; D is undetermined. Trimming shortened V by 8 bases and J by 0 bases, and 13 bases separated the two germline ends. The CDR3 has 14 amino acids. Germline assignment: CDR1 SEHNR and CDR2 FQNEAQ (reference sequence). In DNA, the CDR3 is TGTGCCAGCCTAAATCTGCAAATGAACACTGAAGCTTTCTTT. Amino acid sequence: CASLNLQMNTEAFF. Together with reference TRBV7-9 and TRBJ1-1, the CDR3 gives the full variable domain: DTGVSQNPRHKITKRGQNVTFRCDPISEHNRLYWYRQTLGQGPEFLTYFQNEAQLEKSRLLSDRFSAERPKGSFSTLEIQRTEQGDSAMYLCASLNLQMNTEAFFGQGTRLTVV.

This sequence joins TRBV15 and TRBJ1-6, with D maybe TRBD1 (5 bases). Germline values: CDR1 LNHNV, CDR2 YYDKDF (reference sequence). V was shortened by 0 bases and J by 10 bases, with 7 bases between the two germline ends. The CDR3 sequence is 13 residues long. The CDR3 is CATSRDGASPLHF. The CDR3 DNA sequence: TGTGCCACCAGCAGAGATGGGGCATCACCCCTCCACTTT. Together with reference TRBV15 and TRBJ1-6, the CDR3 gives the full variable domain: DAMVIQNPRYQVTQFGKPVTLSCSQTLNHNVMYWYQQKSSQAPKLLFHYYDKDFNNEADTPDNFQSRRPNTSFCFLDIRSPGLGDTAMYLCATSRDGASPLHFGNGTRLTVT.

The chain employs TRBV4-2 and TRBJ2-5; 7 positions match TRBD2. The CDR3 length is 16 residues. The germline V gene has CDR1 LGHNA and CDR2 YNFKEQ. V shed 2 bases and J 1 base; nucleotides not matched to a gene: 7. The CDR3 loop is CASSQFSWGGQETQYF. CDR3 in DNA: TGTGCCAGCAGCCAATTCTCTTGGGGGGGCCAAGAGACCCAGTACTTC.

This clone was observed a single time. The rearrangement joins TRBV5-1 to TRBJ2-2; D perhaps matches TRBD1 (6 bases). The germline V and J ends were trimmed by 2 bases and 6 bases, with 17 bases remaining between them. The CDR3 extends over 16 amino acids. Germline V gene lookup returns CDR1 SGHRS and CDR2 YFSETQ. The CDR3 bases are TGCGCCAGCAGCTTTGTGGGGGCGAGCCAGGCCGGGGAGCTGTTTTTT. Amino acid sequence: CASSFVGASQAGELFF.

The chain joins TRBV6-1 to TRBJ2-7; no definite D call. Per germline, CDR1 MNHNS and CDR2 SASEGT. The length of the CDR3 is 13 residues. V was cut by 4 bases and J by 3 bases, with 10 bases left in between. The CDR3 spells CASSVSRFYEQYF. The CDR3 DNA reads TGTGCCAGCAGTGTCTCCCGTTTCTACGAGCAGTACTTC.

As to this clone: Germline is not matched at one junction end, which may reflect a read error. The chain has TRBV6-1 and TRBJ1-2, with 8 bases identical to TRBD1. The CDR3 runs 14 residues. CDR1 MNHNS and CDR2 SASEGT come from the germline V gene. CDR3 in DNA: TGTGCCAGCAGCGAGACAGGGGCCACCTATGGCCACACCTTC. It codes for CASSETGATYGHTF.

V usage is TRBV9 and J usage is TRBJ1-4, with 7 bases that match TRBD1. The CDR3 loop spans 15 amino acids. V lost 4 bases to trimming and J lost 8 bases; unmatched junction nucleotides: 11. Germline CDR1 and CDR2: SGDLS and YYNGEE. The chain's CDR3 is CASSLDRARWEKLFF. The DNA of the CDR3 is TGTGCCAGCAGCTTAGACAGGGCCCGTTGGGAAAAACTGTTTTTT.

V usage is TRBV1 and J usage is TRBJ1-1; the D call TRBD1 from the table was never checked on the DNA. TRBV1 is a pseudogene segment. The CDR3 contains 11 residues. CDR3: CTSSQLREAFF. In DNA, the CDR3 is TGCACCAGCAGCCAACTCAGGGAAGCTTTCTTT.

The chain has TRBV6-5 and TRBJ2-6; D remains unclear. The CDR3 sequence is 16 residues long. Germline CDR1 is MNHEY and CDR2 is SVGAGI. The V end lost 1 base, the J end lost 0 bases, and 7 bases lay between the germline ends. In nucleotides, the CDR3 is TGTGCCAGCAGTTACTACGCGCACTCTGGGGCCAACGTCCTGACTTTC. Amino acids: CASSYYAHSGANVLTF.

This rearrangement joins TRBV12-5 to TRBJ1-5; 9 nucleotides agree with TRBD1. The CDR3 extends over 15 amino acids. Germline assignment: CDR1 LGHNT and CDR2 FRNRAP. The V gene end was trimmed by 5 bases and the J gene end by 5 bases; junction bases not matched to a gene: 7. CDR3 DNA sequence: TGTGCTAGTGGTCCTAACGGGACAGGGTATCAGCCCCAGCATTTT. It yields the protein CASGPNGTGYQPQHF.

This rearrangement joins TRBV2 to TRBJ1-5, with no clear D. V was trimmed by 2 bases and J by 9 bases, leaving 17 bases between them. Germline CDR1 SNHLY, CDR2 FYNNEI. The CDR3 consists of 15 residues. For the CDR3, the DNA is TGTGCCAGCAGTGAAATTAGGCAACAATCAGGGCCCCAGCATTTT. Translating gives CASSEIRQQSGPQHF.

This chain uses TRBV6-6 with TRBJ1-6; 7 bases align to TRBD1. Germline V CDR1 and CDR2: MNHNY, SVGAGI (reference sequence). The CDR3 is 16 amino acids. Losses at the gene ends were 5 bases for V and 7 bases for J; bases not matched to a gene: 11. CDR3 residues: CASSPFRDSGNSPLHF. The CDR3 DNA is TGTGCCAGCAGTCCGTTCCGGGACAGCGGGAATTCACCCCTCCACTTT.

This sequence joins TRBV19 and TRBJ2-2; D call uncertain. The CDR3 loop spans 11 amino acids. Trimming shortened V by 9 bases and J by 6 bases, and 8 bases separated the two germline ends. Germline assignment: CDR1 LNHDA and CDR2 SQIVND (reference sequence). The CDR3 coding sequence is TGTGCCAGCCCTCCGTCCGGGGAGCTGTTTTTT. Translation: CASPPSGELFF.

This chain uses TRBV9 with TRBJ2-7, with 7 bases matching TRBD2. The length of the CDR3 is 15 residues. From germline, CDR1 is SGDLS and CDR2 YYNGEE. With 0 bases clipped from V and 2 bases from J, the junction kept 5 bases outside the gene matches. The CDR3 is CASSVGSGDTYEQYF. The CDR3 nucleotides read TGTGCCAGCAGCGTAGGGAGCGGGGATACCTACGAGCAGTACTTC.